The clone carrying this TCR beta chain was seen a single time. The germline CDR1 and CDR2 sequences are GTSNPN and SVGIG (reference sequence). This CDR3 is built from 13 residues. With V trimmed by 8 bases and J by 6 bases, 5 bases remained unmatched. This entry is derived from a study of blood T cell repertoires in COVID-19. About the research overall: Sites across the United States, Italy and Spain contributed samples from acute and convalescent COVID-19. T cells, B-cell-depleted T cells, or PBMCs supplied cDNA or gDNA.

In the authors' methods: Amplifying reference gene primers gave estimates of nucleated cell counts. Libraries were prepared by immunoSEQ multiplex PCR; TCRdb keeps only in-frame clonotypes and omits some of them. That table furnishes V, J and clone size, whereas the DNA furnished D and trimming. This sample has approximately 250,000 clones, with just under 85% found just once. The J gene is TRBJ2-7, the V gene TRBV30; TRBD2 matches at 15 bases. This receptor was identified in a woman aged 55-69 years with active or convalescent COVID-19. Sequencing was carried out using peripheral blood. The CDR3: CAGGLAGGAEQYF. For the CDR3, the DNA is TGTGCCGGCGGACTAGCGGGAGGGGCCGAGCAGTACTTC. Drawing the rest from reference TRBV30 and TRBJ2-7, the complete variable domain is SQTIHQWPATLVQPVGSPLSLECTVEGTSNPNLYWYRQAAGRGLQLLFYSVGIGQISSEVPQNLSASRPQDRQFILSSKKLLLSDSGFYLCAGGLAGGAEQYFGPGTRLTVT.